Here is one TCR beta chain with its context. Its antigen is not identified. Its ends do not fully match the called genes, so a read error is possible. A second PCR, run for about 6 to 11 cycles, used a sample-barcoded 5' primer plus a J-beta primer mix. CDR3-containing paired-end reads numbered at least 2.5 million in each sample. TCRdb called the 5' RACE reads again in MiXCR, with one record for every CDR3 protein. In the table there are approximately 810,000 distinct CDR3 sequences, around 28% of which are singletons. The data derive from a study of blood T cells in healthy people across ages. Findings of the study overall: Strong correlation linked observed beta diversity and percent naive T cells.

There are 17 residues in the CDR3. Germline CDR1 and CDR2: SGHKS and YYEKEE (reference sequence). The sequenced sample was blood. The chain employs TRBV5-5 and TRBJ1-2, with TRBD1 matching 10 bases. The source of this sequence is a woman aged 80 or over in good health. The CDR3 nucleotides are TGTGCCAGCAGCTTGGAGGTGACAGGGGGCGCGTGGTATGACTACACCTTC. Protein: CASSLEVTGGAWYDYTF.